A single sample gave rise to the 20 T cell receptor beta chains below, sequenced in a study of OX40 agonist ivuxolimab in advanced cancers. Using immunoSEQ multiplex PCR, the repertoire was profiled, and TCRdb retains in-frame clones only, with some absent. The sample consists of 60,000 to 100,000 clones, around 93% of them appearing once. Sequences were derived from CD4+ or CD8+ T cells sorted from blood, sampled in a trial of the OX40 agonist ivuxolimab. The receptors derive from an adult with an advanced solid tumor such as melanoma, head and neck, liver or kidney cancer.

This sequence joins TRBV10-2 and TRBJ2-7; D might be TRBD2 (7 bases). The CDR3 runs to 11 residues. Trimming cost V 7 bases and J 6 bases, with 10 bases left between them. Germline loops: CDR1 WSHSY, CDR2 SAAADI. The CDR3 here is CASKGGGEQYF. In DNA, the CDR3 is TGCGCCAGCAAGGGGGGGGGCGAGCAGTACTTC.

This clone showed up just once. The chain has TRBV7-9 and TRBJ2-3; D remains ambiguous. CDR1 is SEHNR, CDR2 FQNEAQ, per germline (reference sequence). This CDR3 spans 14 amino acids. V gave up 5 bases and J gave up 1 base, with 10 bases separating them. The CDR3: CASSLNLRTDTQYF. The CDR3 nucleotides are TGTGCCAGCAGCCTCAATTTGCGCACAGATACGCAGTATTTT.

The rearrangement uses TRBV27 and TRBJ1-5; D is undetermined. Trimming removed 9 bases from V and 1 base from J, with 16 bases in between. The CDR3 totals 15 residues. The germline CDR1 and CDR2 sequences are MNHEY and SMNVEV (reference sequence). CDR3 sequence (DNA): TGTGCCAGTAAGGTATGGACCTCCAGCAATCAGCCCCAGCATTTT. Its protein is CASKVWTSSNQPQHF.

The genes are TRBV27 and TRBJ2-3; 13 bases line up with TRBD2. Germline V CDR1 and CDR2: MNHEY, SMNVEV (reference sequence). V trimming: 2 bases; J trimming: 1 base; junction bases outside the gene matches: 12. This CDR3 has 20 amino acids. The CDR3 is CASSLGLAGAPGGGTDTQYF. The DNA of the CDR3 is TGTGCCAGCAGTTTAGGACTAGCGGGGGCCCCTGGGGGAGGCACAGATACGCAGTATTTT.

V and J are TRBV27 and TRBJ2-7, with D tentatively TRBD1 (5 bases). Per the germline V gene, CDR1 is MNHEY and CDR2 is SMNVEV (reference sequence). The CDR3 contains 15 residues. V shed 0 bases and J shed 5 bases, with 14 bases lying between them. DNA of the CDR3: TGTGCCAGCAGTTTATCCGCGGCAGGGCCAAACGAGCAGTACTTC. Protein sequence: CASSLSAAGPNEQYF.

This clone was detected a few times. The V call is TRBV27, the J call TRBJ2-7; D perhaps matches TRBD2 (5 bases). The germline V gene encodes CDR1 MNHEY and CDR2 SMNVEV (reference sequence). This CDR3 has 13 residues. The V end was cut by 1 base, the J end by 5 bases, with 9 bases between. DNA of the CDR3: TGTGCCAGCAGTTTATGGGCCGGGGACGAGCAGTACTTC. Amino acid sequence: CASSLWAGDEQYF.

The CDR3 protein is CASSVGGNNQPQHF. The CDR3 DNA follows: TGTGCCAGCAGCGTAGGAGGAAACAATCAGCCCCAGCATTTT. The V call is TRBV9, the J call TRBJ1-5, with D unclear. The CDR3 has 14 residues. Trimming took 0 bases from V and 3 from J, leaving 7 bases between them. CDR1 and CDR2 from the germline V gene are SGDLS and YYNGEE.

The chain combines TRBV15 with TRBJ2-3; possible D gene TRBD2, 6 bases. This CDR3 spans 12 amino acids. CDR1 is LNHNV and CDR2 is YYDKDF in the germline V gene (reference sequence). V was pared by 5 bases and J by 6 bases, with 9 bases between. Here the CDR3 DNA reads TGTGCCACCAGCCTTCGGGGGGATACGCAGTATTTT. It yields the protein CATSLRGDTQYF.

There are a few counts of this clone. The chain uses TRBV7-9 and TRBJ2-7; D unresolved. V was cut by 5 bases and J by 4 bases, with 9 bases left in between. Per the germline V gene, CDR1 is SEHNR and CDR2 is FQNEAQ (reference sequence). This CDR3 has 12 amino acids. The CDR3, as DNA: TGTGCCAGCAGCATGAGTCAGTACGAGCAGTACTTC. This codes for CASSMSQYEQYF.

V gene TRBV7-6 combines with J gene TRBJ2-7; TRBD2 aligns across 7 bases. Trimming cost V 5 bases and J 1 base; bases outside gene matches: 11. Germline V lookup: CDR1 SGHVS, CDR2 FNYEAQ. The CDR3 is 16 amino acids. In DNA form, the CDR3 reads TGTGCCAGCAGCCCCACATCGGGAGGAGTGTCCTACGAGCAGTACTTC. Amino acids: CASSPTSGGVSYEQYF.

This chain joins TRBV28 and TRBJ1-4, with D unresolved. Germline CDR1 reads MDHEN; CDR2 reads SYDVKM. The CDR3 length is 14 residues. V gave up 2 bases and J gave up 5 bases, with 9 bases separating them. CDR3 amino acids: CASSLRAANEKLFF. In nucleotides, the CDR3 is TGTGCCAGCAGTTTAAGGGCAGCCAATGAAAAACTGTTTTTT.

This chain connects TRBV9 to TRBJ2-3, with D possibly being TRBD1 or TRBD2 (6 bases each). Germline values: CDR1 SGDLS, CDR2 YYNGEE. The CDR3 totals 15 residues. V was cut by 4 bases and J by 6 bases, with 18 bases left in between. The CDR3, as DNA: TGTGCCAGCAGCACAGGGACTGATAATTGGGATACGCAGTATTTT. Protein sequence: CASSTGTDNWDTQYF.

This clone was found a few times. The J gene is TRBJ2-7, the V gene TRBV6-1; TRBD1 might be the D (7 bases). The CDR3 loop spans 13 amino acids. Germline CDR1 reads MNHNS; CDR2 reads SASEGT. The V and J ends lost 10 bases and 6 bases respectively, with 19 bases between them. CDR3 protein: CATAGRGPSEQYF. The CDR3 nucleotides are TGTGCCACAGCGGGTAGGGGGCCGAGCGAGCAGTACTTC.

This chain connects TRBV2 to TRBJ1-1, with TRBD1 identical over 8 bases. This CDR3 is 14 amino acids long. The germline V gene has CDR1 SNHLY and CDR2 FYNNEI. The V and J ends lost 4 bases and 0 bases, in that order; junction bases with no gene match: 1. The DNA for the CDR3 is TGTGCCAGCAGTGGACAGGGGTTGAACACTGAAGCTTTCTTT. This sequence encodes CASSGQGLNTEAFF. Combining the CDR3 with reference TRBV2 and TRBJ1-1 gives the whole variable domain EPEVTQTPSHQVTQMGQEVILRCVPISNHLYFYWYRQILGQKVEFLVSFYNNEISEKSEIFDDQFSVERPDGSNFTLKIRSTKLEDSAMYFCASSGQGLNTEAFFGQGTRLTVV.

The chain uses TRBV7-9 and TRBJ2-1; D gene uncertain. The CDR3 extends over 13 amino acids. V gave up 4 bases and J gave up 9 bases, with 13 bases separating them. CDR1 and CDR2 (germline): SEHNR, FQNEAQ (reference sequence). In DNA form, the CDR3 reads TGTGCCAGCAGCTCTTGGATGGGGATTGAGCAGTTCTTC. Translated: CASSSWMGIEQFF.

This rearrangement joins TRBV30 to TRBJ2-1, with 13 nucleotides matching TRBD2. This CDR3 has 13 residues. Germline loops: CDR1 GTSNPN, CDR2 SVGIG (reference sequence). With V trimmed by 5 bases and J by 12 bases, 7 bases remained unmatched. Written as DNA, the CDR3 is TGTGCCTGGTCACTAGCGGGGGGGCCCGTGCAGTTCTTC. The encoded protein is CAWSLAGGPVQFF.

CDR3 amino acids: CASSQWVQPPGNEQFF. CDR3 DNA: TGCGCCAGCAGCCAATGGGTCCAACCACCTGGCAATGAGCAGTTCTTC. The gene calls are TRBV4-1 and TRBJ2-1, with unresolved D. This CDR3 has 16 residues. Trimming removed 2 bases from V and 6 bases from J, with 17 bases in between. The germline V gene encodes CDR1 MGHRA and CDR2 YSYEKL.

This clone has just a few counts. V gene TRBV29-1 combines with J gene TRBJ2-2; TRBD2 matches 7 bases. Germline-derived CDR1 and CDR2 are SQVTM and ANQGSEA. Germline trimming cut 5 bases from V and 7 bases from J; bases unmatched to any gene: 13. The CDR3 spans 15 residues. The CDR3 sequence: CSVLGEGGSNGELFF. CDR3 DNA: TGCAGCGTTTTGGGGGAGGGAGGAAGCAACGGGGAGCTGTTTTTT.

The chain carries TRBV5-1 and TRBJ2-7, with D unclear. Trimming stripped 1 base from V and 7 bases from J, with 6 bases between. Per the germline V gene, CDR1 is SGHRS and CDR2 is YFSETQ. The CDR3 sequence is 11 residues long. CDR3 sequence reads: CASSLYGEQYF. The CDR3 DNA reads TGCGCCAGCAGCTTGTACGGGGAGCAGTACTTC.

The chain carries TRBV7-9 and TRBJ2-7, with 9 bases aligning to TRBD1. V dropped 2 bases and J dropped 5; count of bases not matched to a gene: 7. Germline-derived CDR1 and CDR2 are SEHNR and FQNEAQ (reference sequence). The CDR3 is 15 amino acids. The CDR3 sequence: CASSLPETGGNEQYF. The CDR3, as DNA: TGTGCCAGCAGCTTACCCGAGACAGGGGGGAACGAGCAGTACTTC.